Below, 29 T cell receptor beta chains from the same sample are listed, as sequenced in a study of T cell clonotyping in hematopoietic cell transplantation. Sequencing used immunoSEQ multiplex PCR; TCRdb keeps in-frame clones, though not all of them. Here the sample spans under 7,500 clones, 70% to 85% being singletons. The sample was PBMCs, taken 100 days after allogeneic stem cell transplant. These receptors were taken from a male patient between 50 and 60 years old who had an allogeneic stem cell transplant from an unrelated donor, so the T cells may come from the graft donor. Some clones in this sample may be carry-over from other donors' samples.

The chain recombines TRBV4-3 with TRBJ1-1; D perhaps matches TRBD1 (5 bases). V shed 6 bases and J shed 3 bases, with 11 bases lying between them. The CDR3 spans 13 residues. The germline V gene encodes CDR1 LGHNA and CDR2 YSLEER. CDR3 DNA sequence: TGCGCCAGCAGAGCGGGGGGATACACTGAAGCTTTCTTT. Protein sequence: CASRAGGYTEAFF.

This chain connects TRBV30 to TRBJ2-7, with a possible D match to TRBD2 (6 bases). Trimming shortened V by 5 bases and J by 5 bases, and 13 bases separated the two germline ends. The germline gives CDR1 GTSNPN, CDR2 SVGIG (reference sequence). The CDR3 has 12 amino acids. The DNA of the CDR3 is TGTGCCTGGTCTAGGGCGGGAAACGAGCAGTACTTC. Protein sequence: CAWSRAGNEQYF. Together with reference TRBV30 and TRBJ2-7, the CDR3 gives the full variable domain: SQTIHQWPATLVQPVGSPLSLECTVEGTSNPNLYWYRQAAGRGLQLLFYSVGIGQISSEVPQNLSASRPQDRQFILSSKKLLLSDSGFYLCAWSRAGNEQYFGPGTRLTVT.

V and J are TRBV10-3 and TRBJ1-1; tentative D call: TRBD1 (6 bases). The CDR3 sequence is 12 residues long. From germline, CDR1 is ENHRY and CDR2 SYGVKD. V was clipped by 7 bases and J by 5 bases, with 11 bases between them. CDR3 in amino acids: CAINAGETEAFF. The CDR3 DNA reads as TGTGCCATCAACGCAGGGGAAACTGAAGCTTTCTTT.

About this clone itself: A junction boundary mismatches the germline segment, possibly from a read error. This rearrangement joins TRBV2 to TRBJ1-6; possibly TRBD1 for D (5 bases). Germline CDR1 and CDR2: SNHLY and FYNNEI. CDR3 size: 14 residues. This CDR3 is CATSRGAYNSPLHF. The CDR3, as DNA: TGTGCCACCAGTAGGGGCGCCTATAATTCACCCCTCCACTTT.

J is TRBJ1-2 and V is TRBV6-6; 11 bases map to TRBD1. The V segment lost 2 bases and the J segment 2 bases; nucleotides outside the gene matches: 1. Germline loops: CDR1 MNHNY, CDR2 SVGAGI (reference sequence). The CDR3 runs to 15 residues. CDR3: CASSYGQGANYGYTF. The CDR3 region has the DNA TGTGCCAGCAGTTACGGACAGGGGGCGAACTATGGCTACACCTTC.

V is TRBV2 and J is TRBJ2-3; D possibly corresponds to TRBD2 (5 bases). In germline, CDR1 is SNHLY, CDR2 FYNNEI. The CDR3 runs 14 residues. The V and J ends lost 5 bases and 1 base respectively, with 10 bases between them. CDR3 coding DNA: TGTGCCAGCAGTCCAGCGGTCCGCACAGATACGCAGTATTTT. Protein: CASSPAVRTDTQYF.

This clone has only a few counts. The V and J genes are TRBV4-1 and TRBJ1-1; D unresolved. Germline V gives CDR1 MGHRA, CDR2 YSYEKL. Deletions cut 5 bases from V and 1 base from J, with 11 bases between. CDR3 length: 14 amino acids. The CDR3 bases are TGCGCCAGCAGCACCCGGACGGAGAACACTGAAGCTTTCTTT. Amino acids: CASSTRTENTEAFF.

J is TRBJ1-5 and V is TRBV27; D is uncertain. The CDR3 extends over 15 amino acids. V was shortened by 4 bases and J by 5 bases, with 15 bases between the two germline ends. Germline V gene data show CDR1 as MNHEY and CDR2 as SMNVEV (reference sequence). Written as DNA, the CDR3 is TGTGCCAGCAGTTCCACTGGCCCTTACCATCAGCCCCAGCATTTT. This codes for CASSSTGPYHQPQHF.

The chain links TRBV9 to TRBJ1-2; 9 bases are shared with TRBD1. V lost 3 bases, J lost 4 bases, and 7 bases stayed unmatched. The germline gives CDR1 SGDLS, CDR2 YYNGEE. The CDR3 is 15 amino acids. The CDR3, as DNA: TGTGCCAGCAGCGCGCCGGGACAGGGAAGCTATGGCTACACCTTC. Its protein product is CASSAPGQGSYGYTF.

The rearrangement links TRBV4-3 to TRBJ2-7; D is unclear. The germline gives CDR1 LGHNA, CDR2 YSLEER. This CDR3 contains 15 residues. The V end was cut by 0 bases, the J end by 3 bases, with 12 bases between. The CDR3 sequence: CASSQDALGYYEQYF. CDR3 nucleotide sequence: TGCGCCAGCAGCCAAGATGCCTTGGGTTACTACGAGCAGTACTTC.

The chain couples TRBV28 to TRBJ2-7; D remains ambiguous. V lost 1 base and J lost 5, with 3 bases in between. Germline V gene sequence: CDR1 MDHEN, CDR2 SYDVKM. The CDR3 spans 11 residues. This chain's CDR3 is CASSLYDEQYF. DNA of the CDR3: TGTGCCAGCAGTTTATACGACGAGCAGTACTTC.

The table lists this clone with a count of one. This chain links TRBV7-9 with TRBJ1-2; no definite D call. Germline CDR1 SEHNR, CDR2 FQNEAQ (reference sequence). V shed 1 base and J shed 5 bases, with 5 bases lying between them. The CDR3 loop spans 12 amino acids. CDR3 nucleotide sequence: TGTGCCAGCAGCTTAGGGTTTTATGGCTACACCTTC. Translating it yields CASSLGFYGYTF.

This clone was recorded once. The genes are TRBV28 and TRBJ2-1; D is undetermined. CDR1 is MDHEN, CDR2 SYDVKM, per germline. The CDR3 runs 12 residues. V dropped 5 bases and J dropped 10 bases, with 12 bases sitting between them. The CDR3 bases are TGTGCCAGCAGTCCCCCTGGACGGGAGCAGTTCTTC. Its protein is CASSPPGREQFF.

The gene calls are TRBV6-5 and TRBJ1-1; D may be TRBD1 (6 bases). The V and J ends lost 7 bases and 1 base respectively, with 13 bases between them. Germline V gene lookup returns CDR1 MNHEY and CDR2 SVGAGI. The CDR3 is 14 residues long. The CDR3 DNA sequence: TGTGCCAGCACCCGTGGGACACCGAACACTGAAGCTTTCTTT. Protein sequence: CASTRGTPNTEAFF.

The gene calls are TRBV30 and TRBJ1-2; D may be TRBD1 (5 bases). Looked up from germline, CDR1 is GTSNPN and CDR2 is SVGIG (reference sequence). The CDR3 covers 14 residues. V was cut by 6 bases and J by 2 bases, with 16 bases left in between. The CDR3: CACPRGGGNYGYTF. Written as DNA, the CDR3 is TGTGCCTGCCCGCGGGGCGGCGGGAACTATGGCTACACCTTC.

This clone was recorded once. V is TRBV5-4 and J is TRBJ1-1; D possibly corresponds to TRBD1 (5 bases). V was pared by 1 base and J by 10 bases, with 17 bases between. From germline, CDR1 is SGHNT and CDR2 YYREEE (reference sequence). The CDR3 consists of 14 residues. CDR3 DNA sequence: TGTGCCAGCAGCTTGTTTCCAGGGATGAAGGGAGCTTTCTTT. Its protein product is CASSLFPGMKGAFF.

This CDR3 is CASIPQGAGNEQFF. CDR3 sequence (DNA): TGTGCCAGCATCCCACAGGGGGCAGGGAATGAGCAGTTCTTC. J is TRBJ2-1 and V is TRBV28, with 9 nucleotides matching TRBD1. J was trimmed by 7 bases and V by 7 bases; bases with no gene match: 8. This CDR3 contains 14 residues. Per germline, CDR1 MDHEN and CDR2 SYDVKM.

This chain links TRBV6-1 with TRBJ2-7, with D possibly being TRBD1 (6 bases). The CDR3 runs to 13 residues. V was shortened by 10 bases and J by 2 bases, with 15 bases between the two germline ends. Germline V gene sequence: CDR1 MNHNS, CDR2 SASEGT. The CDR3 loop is CATADRLTYEQYV. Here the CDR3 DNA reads TGTGCCACTGCAGACAGGTTGACCTACGAGCAGTACGTC.

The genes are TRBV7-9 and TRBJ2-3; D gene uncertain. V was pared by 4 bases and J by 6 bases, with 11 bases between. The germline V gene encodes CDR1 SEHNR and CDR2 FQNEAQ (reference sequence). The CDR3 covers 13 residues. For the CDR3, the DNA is TGTGCCAGCAGCTCGGACGTCAGGGATACGCAGTATTTT. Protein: CASSSDVRDTQYF.

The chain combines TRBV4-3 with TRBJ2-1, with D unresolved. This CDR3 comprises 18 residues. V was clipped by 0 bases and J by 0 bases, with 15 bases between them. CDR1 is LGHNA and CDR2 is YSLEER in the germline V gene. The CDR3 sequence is CASSQEMIAASSYNEQFF. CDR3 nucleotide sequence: TGCGCCAGCAGCCAAGAGATGATCGCGGCCAGCTCCTACAATGAGCAGTTCTTC.

CDR3 in amino acids: CASSQDREAHTEAFF. In nucleotides, the CDR3 is TGTGCCAGCAGCCAAGATCGGGAGGCGCACACTGAAGCTTTCTTT. V gene TRBV4-2 combines with J gene TRBJ1-1, with D hard to call. This CDR3 spans 15 amino acids. Trimming shortened V by 0 bases and J by 3 bases, and 11 bases separated the two germline ends. Germline CDR1 is LGHNA and CDR2 is YNFKEQ.

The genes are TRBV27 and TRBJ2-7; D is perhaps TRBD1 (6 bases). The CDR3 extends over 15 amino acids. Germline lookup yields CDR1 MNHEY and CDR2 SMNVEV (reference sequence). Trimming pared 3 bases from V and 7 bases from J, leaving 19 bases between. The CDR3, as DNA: TGTGCCAGCAGTTTGAGCAAGACAGGCCTCTTAGAGCAGTACTTC. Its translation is CASSLSKTGLLEQYF.

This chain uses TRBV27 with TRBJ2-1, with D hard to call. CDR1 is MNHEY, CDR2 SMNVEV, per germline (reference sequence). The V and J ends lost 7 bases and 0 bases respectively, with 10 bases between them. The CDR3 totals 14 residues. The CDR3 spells CASTAHSSYNEQFF. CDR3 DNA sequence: TGTGCCAGCACCGCTCATAGCTCCTACAATGAGCAGTTCTTC.

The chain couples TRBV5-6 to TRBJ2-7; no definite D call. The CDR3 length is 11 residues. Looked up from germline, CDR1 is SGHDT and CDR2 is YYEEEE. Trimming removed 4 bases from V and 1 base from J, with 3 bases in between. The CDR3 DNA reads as TGTGCCAGCAGCCGTTCCTACGAGCAGTACTTC. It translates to CASSRSYEQYF.

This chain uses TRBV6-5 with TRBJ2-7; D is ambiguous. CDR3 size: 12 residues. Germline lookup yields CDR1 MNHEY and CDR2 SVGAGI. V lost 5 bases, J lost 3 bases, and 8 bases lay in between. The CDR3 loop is CASSPDLYEQYF. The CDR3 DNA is TGTGCCAGCAGTCCAGACCTCTACGAGCAGTACTTC.

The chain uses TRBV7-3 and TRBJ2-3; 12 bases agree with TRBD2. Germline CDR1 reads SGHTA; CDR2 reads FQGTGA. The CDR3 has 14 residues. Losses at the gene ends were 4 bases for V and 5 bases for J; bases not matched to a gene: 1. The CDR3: CASSSSGRVDTQYF. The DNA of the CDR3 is TGTGCCAGCAGCTCTAGCGGGAGGGTAGATACGCAGTATTTT.

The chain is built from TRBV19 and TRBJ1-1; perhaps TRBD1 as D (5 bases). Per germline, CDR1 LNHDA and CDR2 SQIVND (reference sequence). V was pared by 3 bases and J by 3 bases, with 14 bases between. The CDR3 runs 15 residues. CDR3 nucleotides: TGTGCCAGTAGTATGCCGGGCGGGGACCACACTGAAGCTTTCTTT. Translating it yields CASSMPGGDHTEAFF.

In DNA, the CDR3 is TGTGCCAGCCGAAATAGCAATCAGCCCCAGCATTTT. Residues: CASRNSNQPQHF. This chain joins TRBV2 and TRBJ1-5; no firm D call. Germline V gene lookup returns CDR1 SNHLY and CDR2 FYNNEI. The V gene lost 8 bases and the J gene lost 0 bases, with 5 bases spanning the gap. The CDR3 extends over 12 amino acids.

The CDR3 coding sequence is TGTGCCAGCAGTTCCGTCGGGGGGGGTGAAGCTTTCTTT. Translating it yields CASSSVGGGEAFF. The chain carries TRBV6-6 and TRBJ1-1; maybe TRBD1 (5 bases). Deletions cut 4 bases from V and 7 bases from J, with 13 bases between. The CDR3 is 13 residues long. The germline V gene encodes CDR1 MNHNY and CDR2 SVGAGI (reference sequence).